These T cell receptor beta chains were read from a single sample in a study of T-cell memory formation after mild COVID-19. TCRdb used MiXCR to reprocess the 5' RACE reads, holding one entry per CDR3 protein. The sample carries 300,000 to 350,000 distinct CDR3 sequences, approximately 15% recorded once. Sequenced material: PBMCs or a T cell subset sorted from them (not recorded which). The receptors shown here come from a man between 18 and 35 years old who had mild COVID-19 (a few samples of this study predate the infection). Cell type and time point are not known. CDR3s include the opening cysteine and the closing phenylalanine or tryptophan. A D gene is named only where the DNA matches it firmly. Some rows have no size entry. The others give once, few or many, or a class for an expanded clone.

NA	NA	TRBV4-3	TRBJ1-1	TGCGCCAGCAGCCAAGAGAGGCAAGCGAACACTGAAGCTTTCTTT	CASSQERQANTEAFF
TRBD1	NA	TRBV20-1	TRBJ2-3	TGCAGTGCCCCAGACAGGGATAGCACAGATACGCAGTATTTT	CSAPDRDSTDTQYF
TRBD1	NA	TRBV20-1	TRBJ1-1	TGCAGTGCTAGGGCATCGGACAGGGCCTCTGAAGCTTTCTTT	CSARASDRASEAFF
NA	few	TRBV7-2	TRBJ1-1	TGTGCCAGCAGCTTCCAGGGAGATGGGTACACTGAAGCTTTCTTT	CASSFQGDGYTEAFF
TRBD1	many	TRBV3-1	TRBJ1-6	TGTGCCAGCAGCAGAAGGGACAGGGGGCTCTATTCACCCCTCCACTTT	CASSRRDRGLYSPLHF
NA	few	TRBV27	TRBJ2-6	TGTGCCAGCAAGCGGGCCTCTGGGGCCAACGTCCTGACTTTC	CASKRASGANVLTF
NA	few	TRBV9	TRBJ1-3	TGTGCCAGCAGCGTGGACCACTTCTCTGGAAACACCATATATTTT	CASSVDHFSGNTIYF
TRBD2	many	TRBV25-1	TRBJ2-3	TGTGCCAGCAGTGGACTAGCCACAGATACGCAGTATTTT	CASSGLATDTQYF
NA	NA	TRBV13	TRBJ2-5	TGTGCCAGCAGCCCCGACGTTTCAGGGACCCAGTACTTC	CASSPDVSGTQYF
NA	few	TRBV5-1	TRBJ1-4	TGCGCCAGCAGCGGAAGGGGCGGGAGGACAAAACTGTTTTTT	CASSGRGGRTKLFF
NA	NA	TRBV6-2/TRBV6-3	TRBJ1-5	TGTGCCAGCAGGCCCGGGAGGATCGGCTCGAGAGGGTCCCACCAGCCCCAGCATTTT	CASRPGRIGSRGSHQPQHF
NA	few	TRBV9	TRBJ1-1	TGTGCCAGCAGCGGAGCCGGGGGAGGACAGAACACTGAAGCTTTCTTT	CASSGAGGGQNTEAFF
NA	NA	TRBV2	TRBJ1-5	TGTGCCAGCAGCCCGGGACTCCTTGGCTATGAGCCCCAGCATTTT	CASSPGLLGYEPQHF
NA	many	TRBV29-1	TRBJ2-3	TGCAGCGTTGGGGTCGACAGAAGCACAGATACGCAGTATTTT	CSVGVDRSTDTQYF
NA	NA	TRBV12-3/TRBV12-4	TRBJ2-6	TGTGCCAGCAGCCGGAACGGGAGATCTGGGGCCAACGTCCTGACTTTC	CASSRNGRSGANVLTF
NA	NA	TRBV21-1	TRBJ1-2	TGTGCCAGCAGAAACATTCCACCGGGTCAGCCAAAGCGGGGCTATGGCTACACCTTC	CASRNIPPGQPKRGYGYTF
NA	many	TRBV12-3/TRBV12-4	TRBJ2-7	TGTGCCAGCCGACGGGCTAGCGACTCCTACGAGCAGTACTTC	CASRRASDSYEQYF
TRBD1	few	TRBV5-1	TRBJ1-1	TGCGCCAGCAGCTTGATCGGGACAGGGCGTTATACTGAAGCTTTCTTT	CASSLIGTGRYTEAFF